This T cell receptor beta chain was documented in a study of blood T cell repertoires in COVID-19 (dated by TCRdb to the early 2020s). About the investigation overall: Samples covering the acute and convalescent phases of COVID-19 were provided by collaborators in the United States, Italy and Spain. Where HLA class I and class II types were available, the types were taken from metadata supplied by the sample provider, not from assay-based typing. The dataset comprised deeply sampled blood TCRbeta repertoires from subjects exposed to, actively infected with, or recovered from COVID-19. The prospective study material was composed of cDNA or gDNA derived from T cells, B-cell-depleted T cells, or PBMCs. Nearly every sample came with metadata listing a de-identified subject ID, COVID-19 status, age in years and sex. A freely available public database, intended as a resource for researchers studying the immune response to SARS-CoV-2, is where the repertoires were released. Samples came from the ongoing ImmuneRACE study (first 160 participants) plus 1,254 subjects from 6 global collaborators. Results the study describes overall, beyond this receptor: Clinical and demographic metadata were provided uncurated, with the amount varying by source and participant.

Whole blood was collected in K2EDTA tubes by collaborating institutions according to the institutions' own protocols. For TCRbeta analysis, collaborators shipped samples as frozen whole blood, isolated PBMCs, or DNA extracted from either of those sample types. The immunoSEQ Assay, a bias-controlled multiplex PCR, was used to amplify TCRbeta CDR3 regions from genomic DNA. The original methods were these. Within the assay, amplification of reference gene primers was used to estimate how many nucleated cells each sample contained. Sequence reads were collapsed and filtered to measure the absolute abundance of every unique TCRbeta CDR3 rearrangement. For each sample, productive Simpson clonality was calculated as the square root of Simpson's diversity index over productive rearrangements. TCRdb retrieved this table from immuneACCESS and kept in-frame rearrangements only. Not all clones are present; in checked studies, unresolved V genes account for under half, and no reason is known for the remainder. V and J calls plus clone size are reproduced from that table; the DNA served to infer D and trimming. The sample yields 200,000 to 300,000 clones; approximately 86% were counted once. Around 5.5% of the sample is taken by the ten largest.

The CDR3 covers 13 residues, taking in both the cysteine and the phenylalanine. Only CDR3 DNA remains: 39 bases, in frame from the first base. V drops 1 base and J drops 8 bases, leaving 14 bases in between. As encoded in the germline V gene (reference sequence), CDR1 is GTSNPN while CDR2 is SVGIG. In the case of this clone: Its antigen is currently not known. Base qualities are not recorded, but no much larger clone differs from it by a single base.

The rearranged chain carries TRBV30 and TRBJ1-2, with no D gene named confidently. The sample taken for sequencing was peripheral blood. The clonotype was recovered from a human donor in a cohort sampled during active COVID-19. The CDR3 reads CAWSGLLSGGYTF. The base sequence is TGTGCCTGGAGTGGCTTACTATCGGGGGGCTACACCTTC.